These 2 T cell receptor beta chains came from one sample sequenced in a study of cytomegalovirus exposure and HLA in healthy donors. This PCR relied on a set of 60 Vbeta primers and 13 Jbeta primers. Assay used: immunoSEQ multiplex PCR; TCRdb lists only in-frame clones, some missing. The sample lists roughly 100,000 clones; approximately 80% were seen once. Sequenced material: PBMCs. These receptors all stem from a female donor in good health and CMV-seropositive.

The chain is built from TRBV5-4 and TRBJ1-3; 10 bases map to TRBD1. This CDR3 is 15 amino acids long. Germline CDR1 and CDR2: SGHNT and YYREEE (reference sequence). The ends lost 4 bases at V and 1 base at J; junction bases unmatched: 2. The CDR3 nucleotides are TGTGCCAGCAGCCGGGACAGGGGTTCTGGAAACACCATATATTTT. Protein product: CASSRDRGSGNTIYF.

The V gene is TRBV9, the J gene TRBJ2-2, with 8 bases fitting TRBD2. Germline V gene sequence: CDR1 SGDLS, CDR2 YYNGEE. The CDR3 loop spans 16 amino acids. After removal of 0 bases from V and 0 bases from J, the junction contained 1 base not matched to a gene. The CDR3 is CASSVGGGPNTGELFF. CDR3 DNA sequence: TGTGCCAGCAGCGTAGGCGGGGGGCCGAACACCGGGGAGCTGTTTTTT.